Given below is one TCR beta chain in context. What it recognizes is unknown. These data originate in a study of beta chain features in type 1 diabetes. Study-level results: Type 1 diabetes patients showed a moderate but significant shortening of TCRB CDR3s in all four CD4+ subsets. A greater similarity of naive, central memory and Treg TCRB repertoires was seen among patients than among healthy donors. PCR might show a preference for shorter templates, equally across patients and controls. Among type 1 diabetes patients, VDJ junctions had fewer insertions and more deletions.

Since all of the isolated RNA was reverse transcribed, expressed TCRB transcripts were what got sequenced. The assay was immunoSEQ multiplex PCR, and TCRdb's table has in-frame clones only and misses some. The profile shows roughly 340,000 clones, roughly an eighth of them singletons. The CDR3 contains 17 residues. The receptor's source is a young woman with type 1 diabetes. The sample consisted of naive CD4+ T cells from blood. The chain recombines TRBV21-1 with TRBJ2-2; TRBD1, the table's D call, was not compared with the DNA. TRBV21-1 is recorded as a pseudogene. In DNA form, the CDR3 reads TGTGCCAGCAGCAGTACGGGGGGACAGGGAAACACCGGGGAGCTGTTTTTT. It is translated as CASSSTGGQGNTGELFF.